This T cell receptor beta chain emerged from a study of Ad26.COV2.S vaccination and SARS-CoV-2 variants. Turning to the study itself: Trial arm assignment for the donor was COV1001 Ad26.COV2.S. Each vaccinee took Ad26.COV2.S intramuscularly, once or twice 56 days apart.

General study results and limits: In TCR breadth and depth analyses, total T cell responses may have been underestimated. Spike-specific TCR breadth was greater in vaccine than placebo recipients.

TCRdb's copy holds only in-frame clones and misses some; the assay was immunoSEQ multiplex PCR. The top ten hold about 3.6% of the sample, which has 350,000 to 500,000 clones, 70% to 90% seen once. This CDR3 region has 14 residues. The germline V gene has CDR1 SGHDN and CDR2 FVKESK. Losses at the gene ends were 4 bases for V and 4 bases for J; bases not matched to a gene: 4. This sample's treatment: some 19 received Ad26.COV2.S at low or high dose, single or two shots; about 5 received placebo; per-sample allocation not given. Vaccine and placebo recipients were sampled on day 63 after the first injection. As to this clone: Its antigen is unidentified.

The sequencing here drew on peripheral blood, taken in a trial of Ad26.COV2.S vaccine versus placebo. This receptor was taken from a person aged 18-60 years who received the Ad26.COV2.S COVID-19 vaccine or a placebo. V usage is TRBV14 and J usage is TRBJ2-3; 8 bases are a match to TRBD1. CDR3 nucleotide sequence: TGTGCCAGCAGCCTGGACAGGGCAGCAGATACGCAGTATTTT. Translated: CASSLDRAADTQYF.